This T cell receptor beta chain was sequenced during a study of shared clonotypes between healthy human individuals. Sequencing used immunoSEQ multiplex PCR; TCRdb keeps in-frame clones, though not all of them. The table has 2 million to 2.5 million clones, under 95% seen once. Sequenced material: naive CD4+ T cells from PBMCs. The subset: CD45RA+ positively selected. The origin of this receptor is a man in his late teens or twenties in good health. Some clones in this sample may be carry-over from other donors' samples.

The CDR3 sequence: CASSLRVGAATEAFF. The CDR3 nucleotides are TGTGCCAGCAGCTTACGTGTTGGGGCGGCCACTGAAGCTTTCTTT. The chain is built from TRBV7-3 and TRBJ1-1; TRBD1 is a possible D gene (5 bases). V shed 2 bases and J shed 4 bases, with 14 bases lying between them. Germline V lookup: CDR1 SGHTA, CDR2 FQGTGA. The CDR3 contains 15 residues.